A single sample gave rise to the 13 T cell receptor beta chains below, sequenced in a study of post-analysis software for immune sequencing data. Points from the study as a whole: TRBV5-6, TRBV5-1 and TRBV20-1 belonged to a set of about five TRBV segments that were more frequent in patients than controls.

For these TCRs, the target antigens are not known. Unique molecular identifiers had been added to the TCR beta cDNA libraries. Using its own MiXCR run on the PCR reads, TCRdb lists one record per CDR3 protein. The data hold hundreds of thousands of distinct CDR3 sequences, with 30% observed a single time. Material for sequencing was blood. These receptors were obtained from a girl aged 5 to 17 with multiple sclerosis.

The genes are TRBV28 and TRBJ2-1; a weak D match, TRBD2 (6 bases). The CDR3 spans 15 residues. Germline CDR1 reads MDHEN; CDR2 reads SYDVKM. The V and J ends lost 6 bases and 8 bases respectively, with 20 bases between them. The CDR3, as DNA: TGTGCCAGCAGCCTCATGGGCGGGGTGGGTGATGAGCAGTTCTTC. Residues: CASSLMGGVGDEQFF.

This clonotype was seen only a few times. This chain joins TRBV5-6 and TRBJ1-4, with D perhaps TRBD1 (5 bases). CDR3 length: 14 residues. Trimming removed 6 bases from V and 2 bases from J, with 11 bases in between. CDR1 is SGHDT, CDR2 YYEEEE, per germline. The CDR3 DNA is TGTGCCAGCAAAACAGGCGGGACTAATGAAAAACTGTTTTTT. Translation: CASKTGGTNEKLFF.

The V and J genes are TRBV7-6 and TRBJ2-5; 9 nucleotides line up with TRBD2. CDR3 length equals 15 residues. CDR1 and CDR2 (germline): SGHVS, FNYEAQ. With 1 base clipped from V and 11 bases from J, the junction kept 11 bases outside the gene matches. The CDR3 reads CASSLGRGGYNEQYF. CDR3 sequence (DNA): TGTGCCAGCAGCTTAGGGCGGGGGGGGTACAATGAGCAGTACTTC.

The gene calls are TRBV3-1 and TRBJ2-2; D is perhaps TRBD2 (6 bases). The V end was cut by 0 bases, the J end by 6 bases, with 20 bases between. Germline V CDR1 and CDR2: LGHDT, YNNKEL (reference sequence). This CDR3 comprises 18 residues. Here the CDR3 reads CASSQDRVAERRAGELFF. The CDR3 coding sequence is TGTGCCAGCAGCCAAGATAGGGTAGCGGAGAGGCGGGCCGGGGAGCTGTTTTTT.

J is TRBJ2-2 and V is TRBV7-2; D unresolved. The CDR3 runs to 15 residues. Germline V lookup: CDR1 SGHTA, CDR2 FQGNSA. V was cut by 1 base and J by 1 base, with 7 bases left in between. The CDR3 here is CASSLVMGNTGELFF. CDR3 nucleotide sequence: TGTGCCAGCAGCTTAGTCATGGGGAACACCGGGGAGCTGTTTTTT.

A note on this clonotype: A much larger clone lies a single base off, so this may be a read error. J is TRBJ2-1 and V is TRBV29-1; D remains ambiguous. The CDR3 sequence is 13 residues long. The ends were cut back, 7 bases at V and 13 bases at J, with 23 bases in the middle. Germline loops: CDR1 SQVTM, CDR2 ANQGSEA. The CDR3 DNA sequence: TGCAGCGGAAGGATGACGAAAGGCCAGACCCAGTTCTTC. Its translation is CSGRMTKGQTQFF.

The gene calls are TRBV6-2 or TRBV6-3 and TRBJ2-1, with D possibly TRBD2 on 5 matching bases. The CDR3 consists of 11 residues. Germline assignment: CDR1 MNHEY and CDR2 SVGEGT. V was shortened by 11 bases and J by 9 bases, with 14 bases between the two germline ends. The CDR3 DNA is TGTGCCGGCGGGCACTCGGGTGAGCAGTTCTTC. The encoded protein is CAGGHSGEQFF.

CDR3 protein: CASSFGSGGPLNSPLHF. DNA for the CDR3: TGCGCCAGCAGCTTCGGGTCCGGGGGTCCTCTAAATTCACCCCTCCACTTT. The chain recombines TRBV5-1 with TRBJ1-6, with D tentatively TRBD1 (5 bases). This CDR3 contains 17 residues. Germline V gene lookup returns CDR1 SGHRS and CDR2 YFSETQ. The V and J ends lost 2 bases and 7 bases respectively, with 19 bases between them.

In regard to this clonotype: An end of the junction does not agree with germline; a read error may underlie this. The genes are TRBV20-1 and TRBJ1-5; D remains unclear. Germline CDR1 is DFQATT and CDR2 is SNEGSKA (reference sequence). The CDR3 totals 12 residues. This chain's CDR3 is CSAFRSNQPRHF. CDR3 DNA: TGCAGTGCTTTCCGAAGTAATCAGCCCCGGCATTTT.

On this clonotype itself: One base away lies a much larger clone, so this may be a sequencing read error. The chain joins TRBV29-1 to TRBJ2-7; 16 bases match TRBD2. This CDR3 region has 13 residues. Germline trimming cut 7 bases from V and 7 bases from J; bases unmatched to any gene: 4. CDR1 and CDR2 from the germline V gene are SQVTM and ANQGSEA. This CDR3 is CSAGTSGRGEQYF. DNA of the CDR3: TGCAGCGCCGGGACTAGCGGGAGGGGGGAGCAGTACTTC.

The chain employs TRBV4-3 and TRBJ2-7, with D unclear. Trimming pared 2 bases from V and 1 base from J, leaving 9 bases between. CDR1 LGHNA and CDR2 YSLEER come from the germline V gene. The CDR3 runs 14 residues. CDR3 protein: CASSQSRGSYEQYF. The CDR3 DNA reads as TGCGCCAGCAGCCAATCACGTGGGTCCTACGAGCAGTACTTC.

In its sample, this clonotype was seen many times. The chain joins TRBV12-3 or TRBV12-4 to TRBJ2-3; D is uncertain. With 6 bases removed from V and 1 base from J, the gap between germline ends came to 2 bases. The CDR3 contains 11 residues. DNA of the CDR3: TGTGCCAGCAGCCGCACAGATACGCAGTATTTT. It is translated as CASSRTDTQYF.

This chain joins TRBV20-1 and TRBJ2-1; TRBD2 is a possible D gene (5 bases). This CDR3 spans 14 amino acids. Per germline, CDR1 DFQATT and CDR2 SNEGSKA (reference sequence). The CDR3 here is CSPSNRLSYNEQFF. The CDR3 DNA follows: TGCAGCCCCTCCAACCGACTATCCTACAATGAGCAGTTCTTC.